The 14 T cell receptor beta chains listed next were all sequenced from one sample in a study of technical replicates of blood from several donors. Method: immunoSEQ multiplex PCR; TCRdb's copy keeps in-frame clones and lacks some. The sample shows under 70,000 clones, roughly 86% of them seen only once. Material: PBMCs. These receptors were taken from a human donor in good health. Some clones in this sample may be carry-over from other donors' samples.

The J gene is TRBJ2-2, the V gene TRBV7-9, with 8 nucleotides matching TRBD1. J gave up 5 bases and V 6 bases, and 11 bases lay outside the gene matches. CDR1 SEHNR and CDR2 FQNEAQ come from the germline V gene (reference sequence). This CDR3 region has 16 residues. As DNA, the CDR3 is TGTGCCAGCAGGCTTGGGACAGGCCCGAGGACCGGGGAGCTGTTTTTT. Translated: CASRLGTGPRTGELFF.

This clone was seen only once. V gene TRBV11-1 combines with J gene TRBJ1-4, with TRBD1 as a possible D gene (5 bases). V lost 3 bases to trimming and J lost 12 bases, with 17 bases between them. Germline V gene sequence: CDR1 SGHAT, CDR2 FQDESV (reference sequence). The CDR3 is 14 residues long. The CDR3 bases are TGTGCCAGCAGCTTCAGGGAAACGTCTTCAGAACTGTTTTTT. The encoded protein is CASSFRETSSELFF. Together with reference TRBV11-1 and TRBJ1-4, the CDR3 gives the full variable domain: EAEVAQSPRYKITEKSQAVAFWCDPISGHATLYWYRQILGQGPELLVQFQDESVVDDSQLPKDRFSAERLKGVDSTLKIQPAELGDSAMYLCASSFRETSSELFFGSGTQLSVL.

The CDR3 sequence is CASSPGTGGAYGYTF. The CDR3 nucleotides read TGTGCCAGCAGTCCCGGGACAGGAGGGGCCTATGGCTACACCTTC. V gene TRBV6-5 combines with J gene TRBJ1-2; TRBD1 agrees at 8 bases. The CDR3 sequence is 15 residues long. Germline V gene sequence: CDR1 MNHEY, CDR2 SVGAGI. V shed 5 bases, J shed 4 bases, and the junction held 9 bases outside the gene matches.

The chain employs TRBV15 and TRBJ1-5; 7 bases match TRBD1. Trimming cost V 1 base and J 6 bases; bases outside gene matches: 6. The CDR3 length is 15 residues. CDR1 is LNHNV, CDR2 YYDKDF, per germline (reference sequence). CDR3 residues: CATSRVSQGTQPQHF. The CDR3 nucleotides read TGTGCCACCAGCAGAGTGTCACAGGGGACTCAGCCCCAGCATTTT.

This sequence joins TRBV23-1 and TRBJ1-2; D gene ambiguous. TRBV23-1 is treated as an ORF (open reading frame) with a function not yet certain. CDR3 size: 15 residues. Trimming removed 6 bases at V and 4 bases at J, with 18 bases between. The CDR3 loop is CASSHDGCNGYGYTF. CDR3 in DNA: TGCGCCAGCAGCCATGACGGGTGCAATGGCTATGGCTACACCTTC.

This sequence joins TRBV4-3 and TRBJ2-2, with D maybe TRBD1 (6 bases). The CDR3 consists of 16 residues. The germline V gene has CDR1 LGHNA and CDR2 YSLEER. Trimming took off 4 bases at V and 1 base at J, with 13 bases between the two ends. The CDR3, as DNA: TGCGCCAGCAGCCGCCACAGGGACGGGAACACCGGGGAGCTGTTTTTT. Its protein product is CASSRHRDGNTGELFF.

The rearrangement uses TRBV15 and TRBJ2-7, with a weak D call TRBD2 (5 bases). The CDR3 length is 16 residues. The V gene lost 1 base and the J gene lost 3 bases, with 16 bases spanning the gap. The germline V gene encodes CDR1 LNHNV and CDR2 YYDKDF (reference sequence). The CDR3 sequence is CATSRGLGPGDYEQYF. The DNA of the CDR3 is TGTGCCACCAGCAGAGGTCTAGGGCCCGGGGACTACGAGCAGTACTTC.

This chain uses TRBV19 with TRBJ2-5; 7 bases fit TRBD2. V lost 5 bases, J lost 2 bases, and 11 bases stayed unmatched. The CDR3 consists of 16 residues. Per germline, CDR1 LNHDA and CDR2 SQIVND (reference sequence). The CDR3 bases are TGTGCCAGTAGTCCCCGGGGTAGCGGGCTACAAGAGACCCAGTACTTC. Translated: CASSPRGSGLQETQYF.

The chain combines TRBV7-9 with TRBJ2-7; 8 bases match TRBD2. The CDR3 has 13 amino acids. V trimming: 4 bases; J trimming: 3 bases; junction bases outside the gene matches: 2. Germline V gives CDR1 SEHNR, CDR2 FQNEAQ (reference sequence). CDR3 region: CASSSSGSYEQYF. CDR3 nucleotides: TGTGCCAGCAGCTCCAGCGGGAGCTACGAGCAGTACTTC. The full variable domain, its missing parts supplied by reference TRBV7-9 and TRBJ2-7, is DTGVSQNPRHKITKRGQNVTFRCDPISEHNRLYWYRQTLGQGPEFLTYFQNEAQLEKSRLLSDRFSAERPKGSFSTLEIQRTEQGDSAMYLCASSSSGSYEQYFGPGTRLTVT.

The chain combines TRBV6-5 with TRBJ2-2; the D gene is possibly TRBD2 (6 bases). Per the germline V gene, CDR1 is MNHEY and CDR2 is SVGAGI. V was clipped by 2 bases and J by 7 bases, with 8 bases between them. CDR3 length equals 13 residues. The CDR3: CASSYTGDGELFF. The CDR3 nucleotides read TGTGCCAGCAGTTACACGGGAGACGGGGAGCTGTTTTTT.

The chain combines TRBV27 with TRBJ1-2; D possibly corresponds to TRBD1 (5 bases). V was cut by 7 bases and J by 4 bases, with 22 bases left in between. CDR3 length: 16 residues. Germline values: CDR1 MNHEY, CDR2 SMNVEV (reference sequence). As DNA, the CDR3 is TGTGCCAGCACCCCTATGGGGCAGGGAAATTCCTATGGCTACACCTTC. Protein product: CASTPMGQGNSYGYTF.

This clone was observed a few times. The rearrangement joins TRBV9 to TRBJ1-1; D not resolved. V gave up 4 bases and J gave up 6 bases, with 13 bases separating them. Per the germline V gene, CDR1 is SGDLS and CDR2 is YYNGEE. The CDR3 spans 13 residues. In nucleotides, the CDR3 is TGTGCCAGCAGCCCCCTGGAGGGCTCTGAAGCTTTCTTT. Its translation: CASSPLEGSEAFF.

The CDR3 nucleotides read TGTGCCAGCAACGGACAGGTGATCTACGAGCAGTACTTC. Its translation is CASNGQVIYEQYF. This chain links TRBV6-1 with TRBJ2-7, with 7 bases aligning to TRBD1. After removal of 7 bases from V and 3 bases from J, the junction contained 6 bases not matched to a gene. The CDR3 runs 13 residues. The germline CDR1 and CDR2 sequences are MNHNS and SASEGT.

V and J are TRBV6-7 and TRBJ2-7, with D hard to call. TRBV6-7 is placed among ORFs of uncertain function. The CDR3 extends over 16 amino acids. Trimming removed 3 bases at V and 6 bases at J, with 21 bases between. The CDR3 protein is CASSYNYGEEISEQYF. CDR3 in DNA: TGTGCCAGCAGTTATAATTACGGTGAAGAGATCTCCGAGCAGTACTTC.